This T cell receptor beta chain was sequenced in a study of T cells in Graves' hyperthyroidism and ophthalmopathy. The source material, RNA transcripts, was used to amplify TCR beta CDR3 regions. The TCR CDR3 first-round RT-PCR relied on the HTBI primer set. One entry per CDR3 protein, called by TCRdb with MiXCR from the multiplex PCR reads. The sample carries 550,000 to 800,000 distinct CDR3 sequences, roughly 17% recorded once. This clonotype occurred a few times. Germline V gene data show CDR1 as LGHDT and CDR2 as YNNKEL (reference sequence). V lost 4 bases, J lost 3 bases, and 7 bases stayed unmatched. CDR3 length: 15 amino acids.

Sequencing input: blood. The TCR comes from a man younger than 35 with Graves' hyperthyroidism. The rearrangement links TRBV3-1 to TRBJ2-7; 9 bases are a match to TRBD2. CDR3 DNA sequence: TGTGCCAGCAGCCTGACCGGGACTAGCTACTACGAGCAGTACTTC. It codes for CASSLTGTSYYEQYF.